Presented here are 7 T cell receptor beta chains from one specimen sequenced in a study of regulatory T cells in long-lasting Graves disease. Libraries of TCR beta came from iRepertoire HTBI primers plus Arm-PCR of CDR3 regions. In TCRdb, the multiplex PCR reads were re-called with MiXCR into one record per CDR3 protein. The table includes roughly 500,000 distinct CDR3 sequences, around 20% detected once. The time point was: persistent/refractory GD, antithyroid drugs over 5 years with positive TRAb. RNA isolated from PBMCs was used to make the TCR library. This specimen consisted of peripheral blood mononuclear cells (PBMCs), obtained when the disease was refractory, from a patient treated with antithyroid drugs. All receptors derive from a female donor with Graves disease.

In this sample, this clonotype turned up many times. This sequence joins TRBV11-2 and TRBJ1-1, with D unclear. The ends were cut back, 5 bases at V and 8 bases at J, with 18 bases in the middle. CDR1 SGHAT and CDR2 FQNNGV come from the germline V gene. CDR3 size: 14 residues. CDR3 residues: CASSRTNLASEAFF. Here the CDR3 DNA reads TGTGCCAGCAGCCGTACCAACCTGGCCAGCGAAGCTTTCTTT.

This chain links TRBV9 with TRBJ2-1; D unclear. V lost 3 bases to trimming and J lost 1 base, with 11 bases between them. The CDR3 consists of 15 residues. Germline CDR1 SGDLS, CDR2 YYNGEE. The CDR3 DNA reads as TGTGCCAGCAGCGGTTTCTCTGTATCCTACAATGAGCAGTTCTTC. Protein sequence: CASSGFSVSYNEQFF.

This clonotype was counted ten times or more. The rearrangement joins TRBV7-2 to TRBJ1-6, with D unclear. Germline V gene lookup returns CDR1 SGHTA and CDR2 FQGNSA. The CDR3 sequence is 15 residues long. Trimming stripped 3 bases from V and 4 bases from J, with 10 bases between. Here the CDR3 DNA reads TGTGCCAGCAGCTTGGGGTTCGGGTATAATTCACCCCTCCACTTT. Translating it yields CASSLGFGYNSPLHF.

J is TRBJ2-7 and V is TRBV6-1, with TRBD1 matching over 7 bases. The CDR3 length is 13 residues. V lost 6 bases to trimming and J lost 3 bases; unmatched junction nucleotides: 5. From germline, CDR1 is MNHNS and CDR2 SASEGT. CDR3 residues: CASRSGQRYEQYF. The CDR3 DNA is TGTGCCAGCAGATCGGGACAGCGCTACGAGCAGTACTTC.

This clonotype was recorded at least ten times. The chain uses TRBV28 and TRBJ2-5; D may be TRBD1 (6 bases). Trimming pared 8 bases from V and 3 bases from J, leaving 13 bases between. CDR3 length equals 13 residues. Germline V lookup: CDR1 MDHEN, CDR2 SYDVKM. CDR3 coding DNA: TGTGCCAGCCTAGGACAGACAAAAGAGACCCAGTACTTC. Its protein product is CASLGQTKETQYF.

This clonotype occurred a few times. The CDR3 reads CASSTDWTGGGYTF. The CDR3 DNA sequence: TGTGCCAGCAGCACCGACTGGACAGGGGGTGGCTACACCTTC. The V and J genes are TRBV6-1 and TRBJ1-2, with 10 nucleotides matching TRBD1. Germline V gene sequence: CDR1 MNHNS, CDR2 SASEGT. The V segment lost 6 bases and the J segment 7 bases; nucleotides outside the gene matches: 8. This CDR3 region has 14 residues.

A word on this clonotype: This may be a read error, as it is one base from a much larger clone. In DNA form, the CDR3 reads TGTGCCAGCGGTTACCTGTCAGGGGGTCCGAACACCGGGGAGCTGTTTTTT. This codes for CASGYLSGGPNTGELFF. V usage is TRBV6-2 or TRBV6-3 and J usage is TRBJ2-2, with 7 bases matching TRBD1. Germline values: CDR1 MNHEY, CDR2 SVGEGT. The CDR3 is 17 amino acids.